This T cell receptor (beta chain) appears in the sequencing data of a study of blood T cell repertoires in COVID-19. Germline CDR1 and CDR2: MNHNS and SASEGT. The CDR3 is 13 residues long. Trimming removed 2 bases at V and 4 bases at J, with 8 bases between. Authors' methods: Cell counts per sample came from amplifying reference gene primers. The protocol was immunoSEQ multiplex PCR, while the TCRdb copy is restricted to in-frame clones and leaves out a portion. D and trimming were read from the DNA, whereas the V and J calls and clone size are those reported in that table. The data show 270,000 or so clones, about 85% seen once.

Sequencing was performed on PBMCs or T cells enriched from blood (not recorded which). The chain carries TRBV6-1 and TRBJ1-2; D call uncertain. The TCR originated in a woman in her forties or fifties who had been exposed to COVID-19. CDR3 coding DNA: TGTGCCAGCAGTGAAAGTCTGGCCTATGGCTACACCTTC. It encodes CASSESLAYGYTF.